The 16 T cell receptor beta chains reported below all come from one sample, sequenced in a study of Ad26.COV2.S vaccination and SARS-CoV-2 variants. Clones were sequenced by immunoSEQ multiplex PCR, and TCRdb holds only the in-frame ones, with some missing. The sample holds about 500,000 clones, about 88% seen once. Treatment given: roughly 20 received Ad26.COV2.S at low or high dose, single or two shots; about five received placebo; per-sample allocation not given. Following the first vaccine or placebo injection, samples were taken on day 63. Specimen: peripheral blood, collected in a trial of Ad26.COV2.S vaccine versus placebo. These receptors were taken from a person aged 18 to 65 who received the Ad26.COV2.S COVID-19 vaccine or a placebo.

J is TRBJ2-3 and V is TRBV15; TRBD2 matches at 10 bases. The CDR3 totals 14 residues. CDR1 and CDR2 from the germline V gene are LNHNV and YYDKDF (reference sequence). The ends lost 8 bases at V and 3 bases at J; junction bases unmatched: 5. CDR3 nucleotides: TGTGCCACCCGACCTAGCGGGAGAACAGATACGCAGTATTTT. Its translation is CATRPSGRTDTQYF.

This chain joins TRBV10-3 and TRBJ1-2, with 11 bases matching TRBD1. The V gene's germline CDR1 is ENHRY and CDR2 SYGVKD. Trimming cost V 8 bases and J 4 bases; bases outside gene matches: 6. The CDR3 is made up of 14 amino acids. The CDR3 reads CAIGRTGGVYGYTF. DNA for the CDR3: TGTGCCATCGGGAGGACAGGGGGCGTCTATGGCTACACCTTC.

This sequence joins TRBV3-1 (or the pseudogene TRBV3-2) and TRBJ1-3; D is unclear. Germline V lookup: CDR1 LGHDT, CDR2 YNNKEL (reference sequence). Trimming pared 3 bases from V and 0 bases from J, leaving 0 bases between. The CDR3 spans 12 residues. The CDR3 sequence is CASSHSGNTIYF. For the CDR3, the DNA is TGTGCCAGCAGCCACTCTGGAAACACCATATATTTT.

The chain is built from TRBV27 and TRBJ2-1; D unresolved. The CDR3 runs to 16 residues. V was clipped by 2 bases and J by 0 bases, with 11 bases between them. Germline lookup yields CDR1 MNHEY and CDR2 SMNVEV (reference sequence). In DNA, the CDR3 is TGTGCCAGCAGTTTACGCGCTACGAGCTCCTACAATGAGCAGTTCTTC. It is translated as CASSLRATSSYNEQFF.

The chain carries TRBV5-1 and TRBJ1-1; unclear D gene. The V and J ends lost 4 bases and 1 base respectively, with 17 bases between them. The CDR3 has 16 residues. Germline V gene lookup returns CDR1 SGHRS and CDR2 YFSETQ. The CDR3 is CASSRKSKRGNTEAFF. The CDR3 DNA follows: TGCGCCAGCAGCCGAAAGTCTAAAAGAGGGAACACTGAAGCTTTCTTT.

This chain connects TRBV4-2 to TRBJ1-4, with a weak D call TRBD1 (6 bases). V was cut by 4 bases and J by 4 bases, with 19 bases left in between. This CDR3 contains 17 residues. The germline V gene encodes CDR1 LGHNA and CDR2 YNFKEQ. CDR3 sequence reads: CASSRRGTGTSNEKLFF. CDR3 DNA sequence: TGTGCCAGCAGCCGTCGGGGTACCGGGACAAGTAATGAAAAACTGTTTTTT.

The chain carries TRBV10-2 and TRBJ2-1; 8 bases align to TRBD2. CDR3 length: 15 residues. Trimming at V came to 8 bases and at J to 4 bases, leaving 10 bases not matched to a gene. The germline gives CDR1 WSHSY, CDR2 SAAADI. The DNA of the CDR3 is TGCGCCAGCTGGGGACTTCGCGGGGGGTACAATGAGCAGTTCTTC. Its protein is CASWGLRGGYNEQFF.

V usage is TRBV7-9 and J usage is TRBJ2-5; D gene ambiguous. The CDR3 contains 14 residues. V was cut by 5 bases and J by 1 base, with 11 bases left in between. Germline CDR1 and CDR2: SEHNR and FQNEAQ (reference sequence). The CDR3 DNA sequence: TGTGCCAGCAGCACCCACTATTTCCAAGAGACCCAGTACTTC. Translated, it gives CASSTHYFQETQYF. Based on the CDR3 plus reference TRBV7-9 and TRBJ2-5, the full variable domain is DTGVSQNPRHKITKRGQNVTFRCDPISEHNRLYWYRQTLGQGPEFLTYFQNEAQLEKSRLLSDRFSAERPKGSFSTLEIQRTEQGDSAMYLCASSTHYFQETQYFGPGTRLLVL.

The chain carries TRBV19 and TRBJ2-7, with TRBD2 as a possible D gene (6 bases). CDR1 is LNHDA, CDR2 SQIVND, per germline (reference sequence). There are 13 residues in the CDR3. The germline V and J ends were trimmed by 2 bases and 7 bases, with 12 bases remaining between them. DNA for the CDR3: TGTGCCAGTAGTATATTCGACCGGGGGGAGCAGTACTTC. Translating gives CASSIFDRGEQYF.

The rearrangement links TRBV29-1 to TRBJ2-1; TRBD2 is a possible D gene (5 bases). This CDR3 has 12 residues. V lost 6 bases to trimming and J lost 9 bases, with 15 bases between them. Germline CDR1 SQVTM, CDR2 ANQGSEA. CDR3 sequence (DNA): TGCAGCGTGGACCTAGCTATGGGTGAGCAGTTCTTC. Residues: CSVDLAMGEQFF.

The chain is built from TRBV10-2 and TRBJ1-4, with TRBD1 matching over 12 bases. Per germline, CDR1 WSHSY and CDR2 SAAADI. J lost 6 bases, V lost 6 bases, and 2 bases had no gene match. This CDR3 comprises 14 residues. The CDR3 loop reads CASRGTGGDEKLFF. DNA of the CDR3: TGCGCCAGCAGGGGGACAGGGGGCGATGAAAAACTGTTTTTT.

V usage is TRBV6-2 or TRBV6-3 and J usage is TRBJ1-1; D uncertain. V was clipped by 0 bases and J by 4 bases, with 12 bases between them. CDR3 length: 15 residues. Germline CDR1 and CDR2: MNHEY and SVGEGT. CDR3 sequence reads: CASSYSVRVGTEAFF. CDR3 nucleotide sequence: TGTGCCAGCAGTTACTCGGTAAGGGTGGGCACTGAAGCTTTCTTT.

J is TRBJ1-2 and V is TRBV7-9, with 7 nucleotides matching TRBD1. The CDR3 totals 13 residues. Germline CDR1 is SEHNR and CDR2 is FQNEAQ (reference sequence). V shed 5 bases and J 4 bases; nucleotides not matched to a gene: 4. DNA for the CDR3: TGTGCCAGCAGCATCGGACAGGTCTATGGCTACACCTTC. Translating gives CASSIGQVYGYTF.

The chain links TRBV11-2 to TRBJ1-3; no clear D gene. CDR1 SGHAT and CDR2 FQNNGV come from the germline V gene. This CDR3 has 16 amino acids. Trimming removed 4 bases from V and 0 bases from J, with 13 bases in between. The CDR3 protein is CASSSRGKDSGNTIYF. In DNA, the CDR3 is TGTGCCAGCAGCTCCCGGGGAAAAGACTCTGGAAACACCATATATTTT.

The gene calls are TRBV28 and TRBJ1-5; maybe TRBD1 (6 bases). The CDR3 has 16 amino acids. The V and J ends lost 6 bases and 0 bases respectively, with 15 bases between them. Germline CDR1 is MDHEN and CDR2 is SYDVKM. CDR3 loop: CASRGTGLYSNQPQHF. DNA of the CDR3: TGTGCCAGCAGAGGAACAGGGCTGTATAGCAATCAGCCCCAGCATTTT.

The gene calls are TRBV30 and TRBJ1-3; D may be TRBD1 (5 bases). From germline, CDR1 is GTSNPN and CDR2 SVGIG (reference sequence). Deletions cut 2 bases from V and 4 bases from J, with 15 bases between. The CDR3 is made up of 15 amino acids. The CDR3 nucleotides read TGTGCCTGGAGTCCGGGACTAGGGAAAGGAAACACCATATATTTT. This translates into CAWSPGLGKGNTIYF.